These 23 T cell receptor beta chains were all obtained from the same sample, sequenced in a study of T cell repertoires in cytomegalovirus infection. No antigen is known for these receptors. TCRdb ran MiXCR on the reads and lists one entry per CDR3 protein. The profile covers roughly 500,000 distinct CDR3 sequences, with around 30% appearing a single time and roughly 16% taken by the ten largest. This specimen consisted of cultured PBMCs, obtained from culture after CMV antigen stimulation. These receptor sequences come from a human donor in good health (CMV status not recorded). Some clones in this sample may be carry-over from other donors' samples.

The genes are TRBV7-8 and TRBJ1-5; D uncertain. The CDR3 extends over 14 amino acids. The germline V gene has CDR1 SGHVS and CDR2 FQNEAQ. Trimming removed 1 base from V and 4 bases from J, with 8 bases in between. For the CDR3, the DNA is TGTGCCAGCAGCTTAGTTCCAGGAAATCAGCCCCAGCATTTT. Amino acids: CASSLVPGNQPQHF.

J is TRBJ1-5 and V is TRBV10-3; a possible D gene is TRBD1 (5 bases). V shed 10 bases and J shed 7 bases, with 17 bases lying between them. This CDR3 region has 13 residues. Germline V gene data show CDR1 as ENHRY and CDR2 as SYGVKD. DNA of the CDR3: TGTGCCACTGCCGGGGGAGGTGAACAGCCCCAGCATTTT. Translation gives CATAGGGEQPQHF.

The rearrangement links TRBV28 to TRBJ1-5; maybe TRBD1 (6 bases). The CDR3 runs to 14 residues. V gave up 7 bases and J gave up 5 bases, with 15 bases separating them. CDR1 and CDR2 (germline): MDHEN, SYDVKM. As DNA, the CDR3 is TGTGCCAGCACCTTAGGACAGTTTTATCAGCCCCAGCATTTT. This gives the protein CASTLGQFYQPQHF.

The chain combines TRBV12-3 or TRBV12-4 with TRBJ1-5; D possibly corresponds to TRBD1 (5 bases). Trimming left V 3 bases short and J 7 bases short, with 13 bases between. The CDR3 extends over 14 amino acids. The CDR3 nucleotides are TGTGCCAGCAGTTTTTCCAGGGACGGCCAGCCCCAGCATTTT. Amino acids: CASSFSRDGQPQHF.

This chain uses TRBV19 with TRBJ1-5; possibly TRBD1 for D (5 bases). Germline V lookup: CDR1 LNHDA, CDR2 SQIVND (reference sequence). CDR3 length equals 14 residues. The V and J ends lost 4 bases and 6 bases respectively, with 13 bases between them. Here the CDR3 DNA reads TGTGCCAGTAGTAGGGACCGCCCAGGTCAGCCCCAGCATTTT. Its translation: CASSRDRPGQPQHF.

This chain uses TRBV7-2 with TRBJ2-7; D not certain. Germline V gene data show CDR1 as SGHTA and CDR2 as FQGNSA. There are 13 residues in the CDR3. Trimming removed 8 bases at V and 5 bases at J, with 16 bases between. CDR3 sequence reads: CASEKSRNDEQYF. CDR3 in DNA: TGTGCCAGCGAGAAGTCCCGAAATGACGAGCAGTACTTC.

The genes are TRBV20-1 and TRBJ2-3; TRBD2 matches at 10 bases. Germline V gene data show CDR1 as DFQATT and CDR2 as SNEGSKA (reference sequence). Trimming at V came to 4 bases and at J to 4 bases, leaving 8 bases not matched to a gene. CDR3 size: 15 residues. As DNA, the CDR3 is TGCAGTGCTACTCATACTAGCGGGACCTCAGATACGCAGTATTTT. It is translated as CSATHTSGTSDTQYF.

V and J are TRBV20-1 and TRBJ2-5; 8 nucleotides align to TRBD2. V shed 6 bases and J 4 bases; nucleotides not matched to a gene: 13. Germline assignment: CDR1 DFQATT and CDR2 SNEGSKA (reference sequence). The CDR3 totals 15 residues. CDR3 sequence reads: CSAKERLASRETQYF. The CDR3 nucleotides read TGCAGTGCCAAGGAGCGACTAGCGTCGAGAGAGACCCAGTACTTC.

The chain carries TRBV29-1 and TRBJ2-3; 8 bases agree with TRBD1. After removal of 5 bases from V and 1 base from J, the junction contained 5 bases not matched to a gene. The CDR3 is 14 amino acids. Germline V gene data show CDR1 as SQVTM and CDR2 as ANQGSEA. The CDR3 sequence: CSVQGARGTDTQYF. The CDR3, as DNA: TGCAGCGTTCAGGGGGCGCGGGGCACAGATACGCAGTATTTT.

The chain couples TRBV7-2 to TRBJ2-1; weak D call: TRBD2 (6 bases). CDR1 is SGHTA and CDR2 is FQGNSA in the germline V gene. Deletions cut 1 base from V and 10 bases from J, with 14 bases between. The CDR3 contains 14 residues. The CDR3 sequence: CASSLDTLAHEQFF. Here the CDR3 DNA reads TGTGCCAGCAGCTTAGATACACTAGCTCACGAGCAGTTCTTC.

This clonotype was detected a few times. V and J are TRBV7-2 and TRBJ2-4; the D call may be TRBD1 or TRBD2 (5 bases each). Germline-derived CDR1 and CDR2 are SGHTA and FQGNSA. The V gene lost 1 base and the J gene lost 7 bases, with 11 bases spanning the gap. The CDR3 spans 14 residues. The CDR3 loop reads CASSLGDGFNIQYF. CDR3 DNA: TGTGCCAGCAGCTTAGGGGACGGATTTAACATTCAGTACTTC.

This clonotype has a count of ten or more. The rearrangement joins TRBV7-2 to TRBJ1-2; TRBD1 matches 7 bases. V shed 6 bases and J 3 bases; nucleotides not matched to a gene: 4. The CDR3 has 13 residues. Germline values: CDR1 SGHTA, CDR2 FQGNSA. CDR3 residues: CASRRTGDYGYTF. The CDR3 DNA follows: TGTGCCAGCAGGCGAACAGGGGACTATGGCTACACCTTC.

Here the CDR3 DNA reads TGTGCCAGTAGTATGGCAGTTAACACTGAAGCTTTCTTT. Encoded protein: CASSMAVNTEAFF. This chain uses TRBV19 with TRBJ1-1; D not resolved. From germline, CDR1 is LNHDA and CDR2 SQIVND (reference sequence). V dropped 3 bases and J dropped 2 bases, with 7 bases sitting between them. The CDR3 has 13 residues.

J is TRBJ2-3 and V is TRBV19; 9 bases match TRBD1. V lost 3 bases and J lost 4; bases outside the gene matches: 2. CDR1 LNHDA and CDR2 SQIVND come from the germline V gene (reference sequence). This CDR3 has 14 residues. CDR3 in amino acids: CASSIGTGSDTQYF. The CDR3 DNA is TGTGCCAGTAGTATCGGGACAGGGTCAGATACGCAGTATTTT.

The table lists this clonotype with many counts. The gene calls are TRBV19 and TRBJ1-4; maybe TRBD1 (5 bases). The CDR3 extends over 15 amino acids. CDR1 is LNHDA, CDR2 SQIVND, per germline (reference sequence). Trimming cost V 2 bases and J 6 bases, with 13 bases left between them. The chain's CDR3 is CASSIFGTWYEKLFF. For the CDR3, the DNA is TGTGCCAGTAGTATATTCGGGACCTGGTATGAAAAACTGTTTTTT.

Only a few counts were recorded for this clonotype. The chain uses TRBV25-1 and TRBJ2-2; D unclear. CDR3 size: 16 residues. Per the germline V gene, CDR1 is MGHDK and CDR2 is SYGVNS. V was cut by 3 bases and J by 0 bases, with 11 bases left in between. CDR3 in amino acids: CASSDRSTSNTGELFF. In nucleotides, the CDR3 is TGTGCCAGCAGTGATCGTTCGACGTCGAACACCGGGGAGCTGTTTTTT.

The J gene is TRBJ2-3, the V gene TRBV7-2; D is unclear. The V gene lost 3 bases and the J gene lost 2 bases, with 18 bases spanning the gap. Germline CDR1 and CDR2: SGHTA and FQGNSA. The CDR3 length is 17 residues. The DNA of the CDR3 is TGTGCCAGCAGCTTGAGACTGGACCACCTAATCACAGATACGCAGTATTTT. It codes for CASSLRLDHLITDTQYF.

In this sample, this clonotype turned up a few times. The genes are TRBV7-6 and TRBJ1-6; no clear D gene. Germline-derived CDR1 and CDR2 are SGHVS and FNYEAQ. Trimming cost V 1 base and J 9 bases, with 16 bases left between them. The CDR3 loop spans 16 amino acids. CDR3 loop: CASSLEVGSVGSPLHF. CDR3 bases: TGTGCCAGCAGCTTAGAGGTGGGGTCGGTCGGTTCACCCCTCCACTTT.

The sample holds a few counts of this clonotype. The chain carries TRBV28 and TRBJ2-6, with TRBD1 matching over 7 bases. CDR1 is MDHEN, CDR2 SYDVKM, per germline. This CDR3 spans 16 amino acids. Trimming at V came to 1 base and at J to 13 bases, leaving 13 bases not matched to a gene. The CDR3 nucleotides are TGTGCCAGCAGTTTATCGCCCGGGACGGCCAGGGGGGTCCTGACTTTC. Protein sequence: CASSLSPGTARGVLTF. Together with reference TRBV28 and TRBJ2-6, the CDR3 gives the full variable domain: DVKVTQSSRYLVKRTGEKVFLECVQDMDHENMFWYRQDPGLGLRLIYFSYDVKMKEKGDIPEGYSVSREKKERFSLILESASTNQTSMYLCASSLSPGTARGVLTFGAGSRLTVL.

This clonotype has just a few counts. This chain joins TRBV12-3 or TRBV12-4 and TRBJ1-2; 7 positions match TRBD1. The CDR3 length is 15 residues. The ends lost 6 bases at V and 4 bases at J; junction bases unmatched: 11. The CDR3: CASSPHRGPSYGYTF. In nucleotides, the CDR3 is TGTGCCAGCAGCCCGCACAGGGGCCCATCCTATGGCTACACCTTC.

The V and J genes are TRBV6-2 or TRBV6-3 and TRBJ2-3; 15 nucleotides match TRBD2. V dropped 5 bases and J dropped 0; count of bases not matched to a gene: 3. The CDR3 is 17 residues long. Germline assignment: CDR1 MNHEY and CDR2 SVGEGT. The CDR3 region is CASSEGLAGGSTDTQYF. In nucleotides, the CDR3 is TGTGCCAGCAGTGAAGGACTAGCGGGAGGGAGCACAGATACGCAGTATTTT.

The rearrangement uses TRBV4-1 and TRBJ2-7; D remains unclear. The CDR3 runs to 14 residues. Germline V gene sequence: CDR1 MGHRA, CDR2 YSYEKL. V was clipped by 0 bases and J by 6 bases, with 12 bases between them. The CDR3 sequence: CASSQEIEYVEQYF. The CDR3 nucleotides are TGCGCCAGCAGCCAAGAGATAGAATATGTCGAGCAGTACTTC.

V is TRBV7-9 and J is TRBJ2-4; TRBD2 aligns across 9 bases. This CDR3 is built from 15 residues. V gave up 2 bases and J gave up 8 bases; unmatched junction bases: 7. Germline lookup yields CDR1 SEHNR and CDR2 FQNEAQ (reference sequence). The CDR3 here is CASSLWVSGSDIQYF. In nucleotides, the CDR3 is TGTGCCAGCAGCTTATGGGTTAGCGGGAGCGACATTCAGTACTTC.